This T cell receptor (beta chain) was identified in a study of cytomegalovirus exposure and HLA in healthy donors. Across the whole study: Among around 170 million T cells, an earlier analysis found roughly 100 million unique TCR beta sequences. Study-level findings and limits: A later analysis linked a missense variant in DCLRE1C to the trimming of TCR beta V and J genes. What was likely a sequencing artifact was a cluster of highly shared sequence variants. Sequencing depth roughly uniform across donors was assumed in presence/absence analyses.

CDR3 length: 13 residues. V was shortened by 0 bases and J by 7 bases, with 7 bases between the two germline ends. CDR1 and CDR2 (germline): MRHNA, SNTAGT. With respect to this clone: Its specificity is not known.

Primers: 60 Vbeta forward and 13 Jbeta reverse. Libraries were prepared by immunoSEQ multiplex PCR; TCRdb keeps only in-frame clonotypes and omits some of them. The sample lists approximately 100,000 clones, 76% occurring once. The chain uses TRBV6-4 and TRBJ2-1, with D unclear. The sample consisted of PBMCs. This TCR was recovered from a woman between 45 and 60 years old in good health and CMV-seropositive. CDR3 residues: CASSDSTVNEQFF. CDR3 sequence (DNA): TGTGCCAGCAGTGACTCCACAGTGAATGAGCAGTTCTTC.